Given below is one TCR beta chain in context. This sample stems from a study of blood T cell repertoires in COVID-19. Study as a whole: Specimens from acute and convalescent COVID-19 originated in the United States, Italy and Spain. Sample material is recorded as cDNA or gDNA derived from T cells, B-cell-depleted T cells, or PBMCs.

CDR1 is LGHDT and CDR2 is YNNKEL in the germline V gene (reference sequence). The V end was cut by 0 bases, the J end by 4 bases, with 12 bases between. This CDR3 contains 16 residues. Repertoires were generated with immunoSEQ multiplex PCR, while TCRdb's copy carries only in-frame clones and drops some. The sample has about 96,000 clones; 65% to 85% are singletons. Sequencing was carried out using peripheral blood. This clonotype was obtained from a woman aged 55-70 years with acute or convalescent COVID-19. The genes are TRBV3-1 (or the pseudogene TRBV3-2) and TRBJ2-2; a weak D match, TRBD2 (6 bases). CDR3 loop: CASSQDLGGFTGELFF. DNA for the CDR3: TGTGCCAGCAGCCAAGATCTTGGAGGGTTCACCGGGGAGCTGTTTTTT.